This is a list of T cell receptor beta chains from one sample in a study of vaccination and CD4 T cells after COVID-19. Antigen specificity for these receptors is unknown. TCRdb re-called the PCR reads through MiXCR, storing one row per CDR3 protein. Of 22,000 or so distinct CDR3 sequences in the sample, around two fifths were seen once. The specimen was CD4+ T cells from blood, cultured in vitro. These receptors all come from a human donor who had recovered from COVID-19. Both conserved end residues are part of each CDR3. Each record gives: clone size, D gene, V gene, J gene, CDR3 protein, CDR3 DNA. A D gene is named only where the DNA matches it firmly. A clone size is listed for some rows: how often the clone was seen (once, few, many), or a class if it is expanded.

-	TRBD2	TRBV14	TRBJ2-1	CASSPGTSGREISSSYNEQFF	TGTGCCAGCAGCCCCGGGACTAGCGGGAGGGAAATCTCTAGCTCCTACAATGAGCAGTTCTTC
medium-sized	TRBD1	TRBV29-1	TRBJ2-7	CSVAGQLTSYEQYF	TGCAGCGTTGCGGGACAGCTTACCTCCTACGAGCAGTACTTC
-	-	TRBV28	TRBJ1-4	CASSTYQSYEGKLFF	TGTGCCAGCAGTACATATCAGAGTTACGAGGGAAAACTGTTTTTT
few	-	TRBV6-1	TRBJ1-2	CASKGEGGYGYTF	TGTGCCTCCAAAGGCGAGGGAGGCTATGGCTACACCTTC
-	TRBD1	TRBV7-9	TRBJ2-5	CASSYRTGTQETQYF	TGTGCCAGCAGCTACAGGACAGGGACCCAAGAGACCCAGTACTTC
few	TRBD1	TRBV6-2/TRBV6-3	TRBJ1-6	CASSQDRGLSPLHF	TGTGCCAGCAGTCAGGACAGGGGGCTGTCACCCCTCCACTTT
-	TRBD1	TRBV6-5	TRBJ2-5	CASSWDRSIQETQYF	TGTGCCAGCAGTTGGGACAGGAGCATCCAAGAGACCCAGTACTTC
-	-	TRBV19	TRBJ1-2	CASSTGLNYGYTF	TGTGCCAGTAGCACAGGGTTGAACTATGGCTACACCTTC
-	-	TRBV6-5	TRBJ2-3	CASSSVAYTDTQYF	TGTGCCAGCAGTTCCGTGGCCTACACAGATACGCAGTATTTT
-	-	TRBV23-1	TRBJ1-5	CASSGRTPLASNQPQHF	TGCGCCAGCAGTGGAAGGACCCCGCTAGCTAGCAATCAGCCCCAGCATTTT
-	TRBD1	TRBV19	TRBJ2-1	CASSVQGAKNEQFF	TGTGCCAGTAGTGTCCAGGGGGCTAAGAATGAGCAGTTCTTC
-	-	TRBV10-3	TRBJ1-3	CAINTGLSGNTIYF	TGTGCCATCAATACAGGGTTATCTGGAAACACCATATATTTT
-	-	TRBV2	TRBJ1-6	CASSIGLSSYNSPLHF	TGTGCCAGCAGTATCGGGCTGAGCTCCTATAATTCACCCCTCCACTTT
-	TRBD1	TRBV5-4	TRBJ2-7	CASSLEQGAFEQYF	TGTGCCAGCAGCTTGGAACAGGGGGCGTTCGAGCAGTACTTC
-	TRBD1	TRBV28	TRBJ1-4	CASRQNRGLTNEKLFF	TGTGCCAGCAGGCAAAACAGGGGGCTGACTAATGAAAAACTGTTTTTT
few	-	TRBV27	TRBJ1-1	CASSLRSNTEAFF	TGTGCCAGCAGTTTAAGATCAAACACTGAAGCTTTCTTT
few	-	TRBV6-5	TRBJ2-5	CASSYSDRRRETQYF	TGTGCCAGCAGTTACTCTGACCGACGGAGAGAGACCCAGTACTTC
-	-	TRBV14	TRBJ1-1	CASSIANTEAFF	TGTGCCAGCAGTATCGCGAACACTGAAGCTTTCTTT
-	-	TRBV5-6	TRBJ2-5	CASSLGGPETQYF	TGTGCCAGCAGCTTGGGCGGGCCGGAGACCCAGTACTTC
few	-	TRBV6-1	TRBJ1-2	CASSEWVGGLGGYTF	TGTGCCAGCAGTGAATGGGTCGGGGGTTTGGGTGGCTACACCTTC
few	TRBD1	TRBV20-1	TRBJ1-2	CSALGQAMKNGYTF	TGCAGTGCCCTGGGACAGGCAATGAAGAATGGCTACACCTTC
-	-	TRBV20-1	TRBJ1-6	CSARVGQGFHNSPLHF	TGCAGTGCTAGAGTTGGGCAGGGTTTCCATAATTCACCCCTCCACTTT
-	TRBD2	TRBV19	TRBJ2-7	CASSLSGENYEQYF	TGTGCCAGTAGTCTAAGCGGGGAAAACTACGAGCAGTACTTC
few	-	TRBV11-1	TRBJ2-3	CASSPDTDTQYF	TGTGCCAGCAGCCCGGATACAGATACGCAGTATTTT
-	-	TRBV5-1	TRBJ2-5	CASKQGPQETQYF	TGCGCCAGCAAACAAGGACCCCAAGAGACTCAGTACTTC
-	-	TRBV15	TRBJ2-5	CATSRDLMVGETQYF	TGTGCCACCAGCAGAGATCTTATGGTTGGAGAGACCCAGTACTTC
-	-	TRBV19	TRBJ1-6	CASRVTADNSPLHF	TGTGCCAGTAGGGTGACAGCAGATAATTCACCCCTCCACTTT
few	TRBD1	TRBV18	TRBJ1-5	CASSPDRDNQPQHF	TGTGCCAGCTCACCGGACAGGGACAATCAGCCCCAGCATTTT
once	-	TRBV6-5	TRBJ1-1	CASSYNRMMNTEAFF	TGTGCCAGCAGTTACAACAGGATGATGAACACTGAAGCTTTCTTT
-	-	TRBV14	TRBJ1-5	CASSPDSNQPQHF	TGTGCCAGCAGCCCAGATAGCAATCAGCCCCAGCATTTT